Described below is a single T cell receptor (beta chain) sequence and its context. Trimming took 6 bases from V and 7 from J; bases not matched to a gene: 9. The CDR3 is 14 residues long. Per the germline V gene, CDR1 is SGHRS and CDR2 is YFSETQ. This specimen comes from a study of blood T cell repertoires in COVID-19. TCRdb's table, derived via immunoSEQ multiplex PCR, lists solely in-frame clones and lacks some. The sample comprises about 190,000 clones, less than 80% of which are singletons, and over 10% rests with the top ten. The sequenced sample was peripheral blood. J is TRBJ2-7 and V is TRBV5-1, with TRBD2 matching over 11 bases. This TCR derives from a woman aged 45-59 years with acute or convalescent COVID-19. In nucleotides, the CDR3 is TGCGCCAGCAACCTACTAGCGGGGGATTTAGAGCAGTACTTC. Its translation is CASNLLAGDLEQYF.